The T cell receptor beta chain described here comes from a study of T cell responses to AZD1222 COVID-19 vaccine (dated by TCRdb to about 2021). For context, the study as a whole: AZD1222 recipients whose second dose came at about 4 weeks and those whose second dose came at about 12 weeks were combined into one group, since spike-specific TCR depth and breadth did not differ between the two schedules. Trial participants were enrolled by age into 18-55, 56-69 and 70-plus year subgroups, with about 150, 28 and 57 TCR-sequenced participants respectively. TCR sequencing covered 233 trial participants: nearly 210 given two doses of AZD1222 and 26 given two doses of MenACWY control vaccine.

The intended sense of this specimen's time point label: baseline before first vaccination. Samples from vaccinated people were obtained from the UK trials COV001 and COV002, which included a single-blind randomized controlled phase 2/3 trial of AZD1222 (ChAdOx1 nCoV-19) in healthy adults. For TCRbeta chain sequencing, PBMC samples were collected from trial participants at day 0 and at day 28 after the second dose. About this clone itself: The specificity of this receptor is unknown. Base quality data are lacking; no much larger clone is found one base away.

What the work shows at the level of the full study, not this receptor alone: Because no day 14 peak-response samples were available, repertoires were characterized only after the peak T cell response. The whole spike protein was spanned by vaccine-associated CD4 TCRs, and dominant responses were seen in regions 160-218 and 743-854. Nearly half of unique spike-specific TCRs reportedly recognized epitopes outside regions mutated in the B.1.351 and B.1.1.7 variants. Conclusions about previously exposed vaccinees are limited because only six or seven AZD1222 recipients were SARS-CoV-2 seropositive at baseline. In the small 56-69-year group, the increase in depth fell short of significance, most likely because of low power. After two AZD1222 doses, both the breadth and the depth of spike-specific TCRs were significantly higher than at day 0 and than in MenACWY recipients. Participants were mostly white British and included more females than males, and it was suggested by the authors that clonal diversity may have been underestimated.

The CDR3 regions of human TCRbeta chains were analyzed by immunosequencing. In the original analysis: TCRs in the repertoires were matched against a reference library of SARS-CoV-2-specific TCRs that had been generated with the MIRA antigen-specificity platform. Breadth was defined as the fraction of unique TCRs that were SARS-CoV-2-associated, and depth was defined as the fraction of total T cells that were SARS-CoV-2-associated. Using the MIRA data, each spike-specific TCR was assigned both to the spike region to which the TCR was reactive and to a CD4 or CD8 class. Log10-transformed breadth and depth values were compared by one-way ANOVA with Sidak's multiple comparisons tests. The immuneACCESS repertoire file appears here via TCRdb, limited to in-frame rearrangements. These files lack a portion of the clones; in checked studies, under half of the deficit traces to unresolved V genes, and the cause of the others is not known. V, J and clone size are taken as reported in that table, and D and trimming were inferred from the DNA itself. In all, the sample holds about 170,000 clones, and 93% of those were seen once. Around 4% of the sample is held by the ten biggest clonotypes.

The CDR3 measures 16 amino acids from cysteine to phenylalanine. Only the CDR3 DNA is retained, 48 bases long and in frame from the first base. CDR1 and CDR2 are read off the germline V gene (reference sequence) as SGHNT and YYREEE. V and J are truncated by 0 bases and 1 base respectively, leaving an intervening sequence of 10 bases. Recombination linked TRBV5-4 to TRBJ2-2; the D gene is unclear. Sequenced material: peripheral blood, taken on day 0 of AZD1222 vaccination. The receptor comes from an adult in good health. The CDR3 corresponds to CASSLATFGNTGELFF. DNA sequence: TGTGCCAGCAGCTTGGCCACATTTGGGAACACCGGGGAGCTGTTTTTT.